This passage covers 31 T cell receptor beta chains from one sample sequenced in a study of OX40 agonist ivuxolimab in advanced cancers. Generated by immunoSEQ multiplex PCR, the TCRdb table keeps only in-frame clones and is missing some. The repertoire includes 100,000 to 150,000 clones, about nine tenths of them detected once, and 1.1% sits in the top ten. The sequenced sample was CD4+ or CD8+ T cells sorted from blood, obtained in a trial of the OX40 agonist ivuxolimab. These receptors came from an adult with an advanced solid tumor such as melanoma, head and neck, liver or kidney cancer.

The gene calls are TRBV25-1 and TRBJ1-2, with 7 bases that match TRBD1. V gave up 3 bases and J gave up 1 base; unmatched junction bases: 8. The CDR3 spans 16 residues. Per germline, CDR1 MGHDK and CDR2 SYGVNS. The CDR3 spells CASSEVGDSLNYGYTF. DNA of the CDR3: TGTGCCAGCAGTGAGGTGGGGGACAGCCTTAACTATGGCTACACCTTC.

The J gene is TRBJ2-7, the V gene TRBV19, with TRBD1 matching 8 bases. Germline CDR1 and CDR2: LNHDA and SQIVND (reference sequence). This CDR3 has 16 residues. V lost 3 bases, J lost 4 bases, and 11 bases stayed unmatched. The CDR3 region is CASSINHGQGPYEQYF. CDR3 sequence (DNA): TGTGCCAGTAGTATTAATCACGGACAGGGACCTTACGAGCAGTACTTC.

V is TRBV5-6 and J is TRBJ2-5; D ambiguous. The germline CDR1 and CDR2 sequences are SGHDT and YYEEEE. V dropped 3 bases and J dropped 4 bases, with 13 bases sitting between them. This CDR3 has 14 amino acids. The CDR3, as DNA: TGTGCCAGCAGCTCCTGGACGGCTCTAGAGACCCAGTACTTC. It translates to CASSSWTALETQYF.

The J gene is TRBJ1-1, the V gene TRBV7-8, with 9 bases that match TRBD1. This CDR3 has 16 amino acids. From germline, CDR1 is SGHVS and CDR2 FQNEAQ. V lost 2 bases to trimming and J lost 0 bases; unmatched junction nucleotides: 4. The CDR3 is CASSLLQGAVNTEAFF. Written as DNA, the CDR3 is TGTGCCAGCAGCTTATTACAGGGGGCGGTGAACACTGAAGCTTTCTTT.

Only a few counts were recorded for this clone. This chain joins TRBV29-1 and TRBJ1-2, with D possibly TRBD1 on 6 matching bases. The V gene lost 6 bases and the J gene lost 4 bases, with 6 bases spanning the gap. This CDR3 is built from 10 residues. Germline V gives CDR1 SQVTM, CDR2 ANQGSEA. The CDR3 is CSVQGYGYTF. The CDR3 DNA sequence: TGCAGCGTACAGGGCTATGGCTACACCTTC. Full variable domain (rest looked up from reference TRBV29-1 and TRBJ1-2): SAVISQKPSRDICQRGTSLTIQCQVDSQVTMMFWYRQQPGQSLTLIATANQGSEATYESGFVIDKFPISRPNLTFSTLTVSNMSPEDSSIYLCSVQGYGYTFGSGTRLTVV.

The genes are TRBV6-5 and TRBJ1-1, with a tentative D call TRBD1 (5 bases). V was shortened by 0 bases and J by 13 bases, with 21 bases between the two germline ends. Germline CDR1 is MNHEY and CDR2 is SVGAGI. This CDR3 has 15 amino acids. The CDR3 here is CASSYSRKGTAGIFF. CDR3 sequence (DNA): TGTGCCAGCAGTTACTCGAGAAAGGGGACCGCCGGAATTTTCTTT.

The rearrangement links TRBV9 to TRBJ2-2; D perhaps matches TRBD2 (6 bases). V dropped 0 bases and J dropped 3 bases, with 12 bases sitting between them. Germline assignment: CDR1 SGDLS and CDR2 YYNGEE. The CDR3 runs 16 residues. For the CDR3, the DNA is TGTGCCAGCAGCGTAGTTGGTTGGGGGGACACCGGGGAGCTGTTTTTT. Amino acids: CASSVVGWGDTGELFF.

The rearrangement links TRBV7-8 to TRBJ2-2, with 7 bases lining up with TRBD1. Per the germline V gene, CDR1 is SGHVS and CDR2 is FQNEAQ. The CDR3 has 16 amino acids. Trimming took 4 bases from V and 4 from J; bases not matched to a gene: 9. The CDR3 is CASSSARQGITGELFF. DNA for the CDR3: TGTGCCAGCAGCTCCGCGCGACAGGGTATCACCGGGGAGCTGTTTTTT.

Only a few counts were recorded for this clone. The J gene is TRBJ1-5, the V gene TRBV18; TRBD1 matches 7 bases. The CDR3 totals 12 residues. V was pared by 5 bases and J by 8 bases, with 3 bases of the junction left unmatched. Germline CDR1 and CDR2: KGHSH and LQKENI. CDR3 bases: TGTGCCAGCTCATACCAGGGGGAGCCCCAGCATTTT. Protein product: CASSYQGEPQHF.

This chain connects TRBV5-6 to TRBJ2-3; 8 bases line up with TRBD1. The CDR3 extends over 11 amino acids. CDR1 is SGHDT and CDR2 is YYEEEE in the germline V gene. The junction had 5 bases not matched to a gene; V was cut back by 8 bases and J by 9 bases. The CDR3 loop reads CASSTGGTQYF. CDR3 DNA sequence: TGTGCCAGTTCCACAGGGGGGACGCAGTATTTT.

This chain joins TRBV7-2 and TRBJ1-5, with TRBD1 matching 7 bases. The CDR3 spans 14 residues. After removal of 6 bases from V and 3 bases from J, the junction contained 5 bases not matched to a gene. In germline, CDR1 is SGHTA, CDR2 FQGNSA. The DNA for the CDR3 is TGTGCCAGCAGTTTTGACAGGGTCAATCAGCCCCAGCATTTT. Its translation: CASSFDRVNQPQHF. The whole variable domain, filled in from reference TRBV7-2 and TRBJ1-5, reads GAGVSQSPSNKVTEKGKDVELRCDPISGHTALYWYRQSLGQGLEFLIYFQGNSAPDKSGLPSDRFSAERTGGSVSTLTIQRTQQEDSAVYLCASSFDRVNQPQHFGDGTRLSIL.

The V gene is TRBV5-5, the J gene TRBJ1-4, with a tentative D call TRBD1 (5 bases). V lost 4 bases and J lost 2, with 12 bases in between. Germline V gene sequence: CDR1 SGHKS, CDR2 YYEKEE (reference sequence). The CDR3 sequence is 15 residues long. CDR3 DNA: TGTGCCAGCAGCCCGGGTCGGGGGACTAATGAAAAACTGTTTTTT. Amino acid sequence: CASSPGRGTNEKLFF.

V gene TRBV5-5 combines with J gene TRBJ1-3; the D is unclear. V was cut by 2 bases and J by 4 bases, with 10 bases left in between. Looked up from germline, CDR1 is SGHKS and CDR2 is YYEKEE (reference sequence). The CDR3 has 14 residues. DNA for the CDR3: TGTGCCAGCAGCTTAGGAGGGAGAGGAAACACCATATATTTT. It yields the protein CASSLGGRGNTIYF.

The V and J genes are TRBV6-1 and TRBJ2-7, with D possibly matching TRBD1 (5 bases). Trimming removed 4 bases from V and 0 bases from J, with 7 bases in between. Germline CDR1 and CDR2: MNHNS and SASEGT. The CDR3 is made up of 13 amino acids. Here the CDR3 reads CASSGGYSYEQYF. The CDR3 DNA follows: TGTGCCAGCAGTGGGGGCTACTCCTACGAGCAGTACTTC.

V usage is TRBV28 and J usage is TRBJ2-2; D gene uncertain. The germline CDR1 and CDR2 sequences are MDHEN and SYDVKM. The V end lost 2 bases, the J end lost 4 bases, and 5 bases lay between the germline ends. The CDR3 loop spans 13 amino acids. The CDR3 coding sequence is TGTGCCAGCAGTTTACCACCCACCGGGGAGCTGTTTTTT. The encoded protein is CASSLPPTGELFF.

The CDR3 nucleotides are TGTGCCAGCAGCCAATCATCGACAGGGGCGCTTAACTATGGCTACACCTTC. Amino acids: CASSQSSTGALNYGYTF. The chain joins TRBV7-2 to TRBJ1-2; 8 nucleotides match TRBD1. J lost 1 base, V lost 5 bases, and 12 bases had no gene match. The CDR3 consists of 17 residues. The germline V gene has CDR1 SGHTA and CDR2 FQGNSA.

This clone appeared once. The chain couples TRBV13 to TRBJ2-7, with 9 bases aligning to TRBD2. The V and J ends lost 0 bases and 3 bases, in that order; junction bases with no gene match: 3. The CDR3 loop spans 15 amino acids. Germline V gene data show CDR1 as PRHDT and CDR2 as FYEKMQ (reference sequence). CDR3 coding DNA: TGTGCCAGCAGCTTAGGAGCGGGAGGAAACTACGAGCAGTACTTC. Its translation: CASSLGAGGNYEQYF.

This rearrangement joins TRBV27 to TRBJ1-5; 12 bases align to TRBD1. V was clipped by 5 bases and J by 6 bases; unmatched bases: 8. The germline gives CDR1 MNHEY, CDR2 SMNVEV (reference sequence). This CDR3 contains 16 residues. The CDR3 sequence: CASSKGQGARGQPQHF. In DNA form, the CDR3 reads TGTGCCAGCAGTAAGGGACAGGGGGCAAGGGGTCAGCCCCAGCATTTT.

The V call is TRBV5-4, the J call TRBJ1-4; 8 nucleotides line up with TRBD1. Losses at the gene ends were 4 bases for V and 8 bases for J; bases not matched to a gene: 7. The CDR3 is 14 residues long. Per the germline V gene, CDR1 is SGHNT and CDR2 is YYREEE (reference sequence). The CDR3 region is CASSAQGAVEKLFF. In nucleotides, the CDR3 is TGTGCCAGCAGCGCGCAGGGGGCCGTGGAAAAACTGTTTTTT.

The CDR3 DNA follows: TGTGCCAGCAGCACAGACTACTACGAGCAGTACTTC. Translating it yields CASSTDYYEQYF. The rearrangement links TRBV7-9 to TRBJ2-7, with D possibly TRBD2 on 5 matching bases. V lost 5 bases and J 3 bases, leaving 8 bases between the germline ends. CDR3 size: 12 residues. Germline V gene sequence: CDR1 SEHNR, CDR2 FQNEAQ (reference sequence).

The chain uses TRBV5-4 and TRBJ2-2, with a tentative D call TRBD1 (5 bases). CDR3 length equals 15 residues. Germline-derived CDR1 and CDR2 are SGHNT and YYREEE (reference sequence). The V end was cut by 5 bases, the J end by 5 bases, with 16 bases between. This chain's CDR3 is CASSHSGQGTGELFF. In DNA, the CDR3 is TGTGCCAGCAGTCACTCAGGGCAGGGTACCGGGGAGCTGTTTTTT.

The CDR3 sequence is CASSLTKPDTQYF. The CDR3, as DNA: TGTGCCAGCAGCTTAACGAAGCCAGATACGCAGTATTTT. V gene TRBV7-2 combines with J gene TRBJ2-3; no clear D. V shed 2 bases and J shed 4 bases, with 7 bases lying between them. CDR1 SGHTA and CDR2 FQGNSA come from the germline V gene. The CDR3 extends over 13 amino acids.

The J gene is TRBJ2-2, the V gene TRBV5-1; 8 bases map to TRBD1. Germline trimming cut 4 bases from V and 4 bases from J; bases unmatched to any gene: 9. This CDR3 spans 16 amino acids. Germline V CDR1 and CDR2: SGHRS, YFSETQ. The CDR3 DNA is TGCGCCAGCAGCACCCAGGGGGCCGAGGCCACCGGGGAGCTGTTTTTT. This sequence encodes CASSTQGAEATGELFF.

This chain uses TRBV25-1 with TRBJ2-2; D gene unclear. CDR3 size: 14 residues. The ends were cut back, 2 bases at V and 1 base at J, with 5 bases in the middle. Germline V lookup: CDR1 MGHDK, CDR2 SYGVNS. CDR3 bases: TGTGCCAGCAGTGAACGTGAGAACACCGGGGAGCTGTTTTTT. Amino acids: CASSERENTGELFF.

The chain joins TRBV6-5 to TRBJ2-1; no firm D call. V was cut by 0 bases and J by 10 bases, with 10 bases left in between. This CDR3 region has 13 residues. CDR1 is MNHEY and CDR2 is SVGAGI in the germline V gene. In DNA form, the CDR3 reads TGTGCCAGCAGTTACTCCTACAATGCCGAGCAGTTCTTC. It encodes CASSYSYNAEQFF.

V is TRBV9 and J is TRBJ1-1; 8 bases line up with TRBD1. The germline V gene encodes CDR1 SGDLS and CDR2 YYNGEE. The CDR3 runs 16 residues. J gave up 0 bases and V 3 bases, and 7 bases lay outside the gene matches. The CDR3 here is CASSENRGAMNTEAFF. CDR3 sequence (DNA): TGTGCCAGCAGCGAAAACAGGGGGGCCATGAACACTGAAGCTTTCTTT.

The rearrangement joins TRBV7-9 to TRBJ2-5; 8 bases align to TRBD1. Looked up from germline, CDR1 is SEHNR and CDR2 is FQNEAQ (reference sequence). J lost 5 bases, V lost 4 bases, and 6 bases had no gene match. The CDR3 contains 14 residues. CDR3 coding DNA: TGTGCCAGCAGCTCTTGGACAGGGCGGGAGACCCAGTACTTC. Amino acid sequence: CASSSWTGRETQYF.

The rearrangement uses TRBV6-5 and TRBJ1-4; D is perhaps TRBD1 (5 bases). Trimming left V 6 bases short and J 8 bases short, with 10 bases between. Germline V gene lookup returns CDR1 MNHEY and CDR2 SVGAGI. The CDR3 length is 12 residues. The CDR3 loop reads CASRDGGEKLFF. The CDR3, as DNA: TGTGCCAGCAGGGACGGGGGAGAAAAACTGTTTTTT.

V gene TRBV30 combines with J gene TRBJ1-5; the D is unclear. V was cut by 5 bases and J by 5 bases, with 16 bases left in between. From germline, CDR1 is GTSNPN and CDR2 SVGIG (reference sequence). The CDR3 length is 14 residues. The CDR3: CAWHHGGWDQPQHF. The CDR3 DNA follows: TGTGCCTGGCACCATGGCGGATGGGATCAGCCCCAGCATTTT.

The chain couples TRBV15 to TRBJ1-4, with D possibly being TRBD1 (6 bases). Trimming cost V 1 base and J 3 bases, with 12 bases left between them. CDR1 is LNHNV, CDR2 YYDKDF, per germline (reference sequence). This CDR3 is 16 amino acids long. CDR3 sequence: CATSRGGTRANEKLFF. In nucleotides, the CDR3 is TGTGCCACCAGCAGAGGGGGGACAAGAGCTAATGAAAAACTGTTTTTT.

The chain employs TRBV4-2 and TRBJ1-2; a possible D gene is TRBD1 (5 bases). Deletions cut 0 bases from V and 0 bases from J, with 14 bases between. Germline V gene sequence: CDR1 LGHNA, CDR2 YNFKEQ. The CDR3 runs 17 residues. This CDR3 reads CASSQDVPQGANYGYTF. The CDR3 region has the DNA TGTGCCAGCAGCCAAGATGTACCCCAGGGCGCTAACTATGGCTACACCTTC.